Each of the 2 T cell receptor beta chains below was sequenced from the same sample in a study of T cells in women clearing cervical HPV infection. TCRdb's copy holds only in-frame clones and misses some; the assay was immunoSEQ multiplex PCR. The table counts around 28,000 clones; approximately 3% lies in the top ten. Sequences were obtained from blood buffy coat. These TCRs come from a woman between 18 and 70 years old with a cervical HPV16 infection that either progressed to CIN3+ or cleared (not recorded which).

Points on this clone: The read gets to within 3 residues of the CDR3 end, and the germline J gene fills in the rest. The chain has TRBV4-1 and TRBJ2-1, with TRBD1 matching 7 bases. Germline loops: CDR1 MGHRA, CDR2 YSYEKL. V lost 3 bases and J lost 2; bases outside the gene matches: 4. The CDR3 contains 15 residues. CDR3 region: CASSHKGTAYNEQFF. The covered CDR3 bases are TGCGCCAGCAGCCATAAAGGGACAGCCTACAATGAG.

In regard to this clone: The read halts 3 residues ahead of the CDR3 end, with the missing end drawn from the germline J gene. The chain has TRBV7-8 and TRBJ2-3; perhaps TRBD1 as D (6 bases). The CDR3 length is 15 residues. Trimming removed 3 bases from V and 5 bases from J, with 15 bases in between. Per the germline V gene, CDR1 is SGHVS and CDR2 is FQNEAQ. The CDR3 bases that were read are TGTGCCAGCAGCTTGGCCCTTAAGGGGGTAGATACG. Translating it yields CASSLALKGVDT. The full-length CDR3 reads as CASSLALKGVDTQYF.